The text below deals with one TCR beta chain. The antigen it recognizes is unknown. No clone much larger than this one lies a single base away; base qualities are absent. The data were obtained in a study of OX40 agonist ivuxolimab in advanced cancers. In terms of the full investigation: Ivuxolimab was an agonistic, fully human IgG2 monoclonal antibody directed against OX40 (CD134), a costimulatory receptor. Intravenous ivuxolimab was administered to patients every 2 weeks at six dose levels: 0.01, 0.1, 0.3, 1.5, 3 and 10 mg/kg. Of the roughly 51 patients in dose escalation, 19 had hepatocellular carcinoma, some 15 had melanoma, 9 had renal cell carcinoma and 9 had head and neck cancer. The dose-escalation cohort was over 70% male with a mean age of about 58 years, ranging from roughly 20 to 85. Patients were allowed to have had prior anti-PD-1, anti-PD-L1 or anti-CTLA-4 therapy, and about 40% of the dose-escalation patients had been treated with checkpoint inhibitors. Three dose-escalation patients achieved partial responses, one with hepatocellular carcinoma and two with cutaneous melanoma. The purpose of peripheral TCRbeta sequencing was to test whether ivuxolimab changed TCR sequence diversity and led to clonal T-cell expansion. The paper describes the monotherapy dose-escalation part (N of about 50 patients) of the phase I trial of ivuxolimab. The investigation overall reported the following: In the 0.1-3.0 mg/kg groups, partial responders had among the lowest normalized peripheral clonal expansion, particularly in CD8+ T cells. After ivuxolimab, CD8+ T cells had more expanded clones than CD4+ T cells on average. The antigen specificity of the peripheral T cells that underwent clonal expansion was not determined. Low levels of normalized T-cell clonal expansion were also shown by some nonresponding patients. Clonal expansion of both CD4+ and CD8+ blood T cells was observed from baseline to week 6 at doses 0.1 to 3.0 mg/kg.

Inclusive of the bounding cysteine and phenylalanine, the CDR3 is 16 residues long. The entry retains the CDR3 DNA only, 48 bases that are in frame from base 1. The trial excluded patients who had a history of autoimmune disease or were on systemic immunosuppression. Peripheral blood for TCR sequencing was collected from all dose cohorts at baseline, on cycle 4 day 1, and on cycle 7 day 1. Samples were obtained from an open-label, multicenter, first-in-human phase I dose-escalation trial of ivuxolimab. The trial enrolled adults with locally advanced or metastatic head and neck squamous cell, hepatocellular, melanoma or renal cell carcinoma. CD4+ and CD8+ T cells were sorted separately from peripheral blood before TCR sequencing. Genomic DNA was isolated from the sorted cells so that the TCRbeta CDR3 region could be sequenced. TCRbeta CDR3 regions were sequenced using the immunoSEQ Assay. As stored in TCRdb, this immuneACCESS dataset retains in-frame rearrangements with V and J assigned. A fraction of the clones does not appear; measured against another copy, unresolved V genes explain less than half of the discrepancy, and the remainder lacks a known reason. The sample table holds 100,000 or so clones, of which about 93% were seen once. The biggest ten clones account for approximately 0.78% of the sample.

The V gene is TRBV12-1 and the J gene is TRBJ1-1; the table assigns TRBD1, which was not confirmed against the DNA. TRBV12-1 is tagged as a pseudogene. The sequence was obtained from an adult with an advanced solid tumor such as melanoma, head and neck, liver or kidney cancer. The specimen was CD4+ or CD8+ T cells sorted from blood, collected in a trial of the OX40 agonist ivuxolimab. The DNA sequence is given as TGTGCCAGCAGCTCCTTTCGACAGACCCAGAACACTGAAGCTTTCTTT. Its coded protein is CASSSFRQTQNTEAFF.